The clone carrying this TCR beta chain was found a few times. Its antigen is not known. Germline values: CDR1 LGHNA, CDR2 YSLEER. Trimming pared 1 base from V and 1 base from J, leaving 7 bases between. This CDR3 has 14 residues. The data belong to a study of T-cell reconstitution after alpha-beta-depleted transplantation in children. Notes on the study in general: Some patients' high day-60 TCRbeta diversity was attributed to recipient cells surviving conditioning. Alpha-beta T cells present about two months after transplant were reported to originate from several hundred expanded graft clones. The authors attributed T-cell counts and diversity one year after transplant mostly to newly produced T cells.

Unique molecular identifiers featured in how the TCRbeta library was prepared. TCRdb re-derived calls from the PCR reads in MiXCR, one entry per CDR3 protein. Here the sample spans about 340,000 distinct CDR3 sequences, 15% to 20% being singletons. The specimen was PBMCs, mostly from graft donor cells, collected 360 days after TCRalphabeta/CD19-depleted stem cell transplant. The receptor was derived from a male patient under 10 years old who had a stem cell transplant for acute lymphoblastic leukemia, so the T cells may come from the graft donor. This sequence joins TRBV4-3 and TRBJ1-1; no firm D call. The CDR3 is CASSQGPGNTEAFF. CDR3 DNA sequence: TGCGCCAGCAGCCAAGGCCCAGGGAACACTGAAGCTTTCTTT.